The text below deals with one T cell receptor (beta chain). The antigen remains unidentified. The PCR had 60 Vbeta and 13 Jbeta primers. Here immunoSEQ multiplex PCR was the method, and the copy in TCRdb shows in-frame clones only, minus some. The table records about 98,000 clones, 55% to 80% of them present only once. This entry comes from a study of cytomegalovirus exposure and HLA in healthy donors. The study, taken as a whole, reports: CMV serostatus stood as the only immune exposure information on hand.

Sequenced input: PBMCs. The source of this sequence is a female donor in good health and CMV-seronegative.

The CDR3 DNA is TGTGCCAGCAGTCTCCCGACAGGGCATGGAAACACCATATATTTT. This sequence encodes CASSLPTGHGNTIYF. The chain carries TRBV28 and TRBJ1-3, with TRBD1 identical over 7 bases. The CDR3 covers 15 residues. Germline values: CDR1 MDHEN, CDR2 SYDVKM. The ends lost 5 bases at V and 3 bases at J; junction bases unmatched: 7.